The rows below give T cell receptor beta chains drawn from one sample of a study of T cell responses to AZD1222 COVID-19 vaccine. Only in-frame clones appear in the TCRdb table, and some are missing; sequencing was by immunoSEQ multiplex PCR. The sample lists 120,000 or so clones, 70% to 90% seen once, with less than 11% in the top ten. The sequenced sample was peripheral blood, obtained on day 0 of AZD1222 vaccination. The receptors were sampled from an adult in good health. CDR3s include the opening cysteine and the closing phenylalanine or tryptophan. Each record gives: V gene, CDR3 protein.

v_call: TRBV7-2
cdr3_aa: CASSFGGSAYEQYF

v_call: TRBV19
cdr3_aa: CASKEGTVNNEQFF

v_call: TRBV2
cdr3_aa: CASRRDGRAEQYF

v_call: TRBV6-7
cdr3_aa: CATDRGDLLGEQYF

v_call: TRBV18
cdr3_aa: CASSPGTANYGYTF

v_call: TRBV30
cdr3_aa: CAWSASGRSTDTQYF

v_call: TRBV14
cdr3_aa: CASSRAQLPTEEQYF

v_call: TRBV28
cdr3_aa: CALGRREGPYEQYF

v_call: TRBV6-1
cdr3_aa: CASSEDPRGTGGYTF

v_call: TRBV3-1/TRBV3-2
cdr3_aa: CASSLLGGSGNTIYF

v_call: TRBV2
cdr3_aa: CASSEGGAYNEQFF